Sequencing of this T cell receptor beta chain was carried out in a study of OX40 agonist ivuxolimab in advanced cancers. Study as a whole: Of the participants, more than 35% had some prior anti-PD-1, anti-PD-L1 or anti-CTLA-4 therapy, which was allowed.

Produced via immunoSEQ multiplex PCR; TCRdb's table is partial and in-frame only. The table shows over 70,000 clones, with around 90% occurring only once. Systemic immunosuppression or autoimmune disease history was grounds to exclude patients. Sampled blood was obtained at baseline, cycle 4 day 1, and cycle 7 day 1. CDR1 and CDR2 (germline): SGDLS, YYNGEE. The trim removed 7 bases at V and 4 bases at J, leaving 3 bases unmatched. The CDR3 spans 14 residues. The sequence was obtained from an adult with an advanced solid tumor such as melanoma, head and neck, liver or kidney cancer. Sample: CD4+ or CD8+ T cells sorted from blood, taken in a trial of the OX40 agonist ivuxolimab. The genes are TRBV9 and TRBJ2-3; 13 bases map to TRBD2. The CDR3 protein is CASGTSGVSDTQYF. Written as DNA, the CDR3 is TGTGCCAGCGGGACTAGCGGGGTGTCAGATACGCAGTATTTT.